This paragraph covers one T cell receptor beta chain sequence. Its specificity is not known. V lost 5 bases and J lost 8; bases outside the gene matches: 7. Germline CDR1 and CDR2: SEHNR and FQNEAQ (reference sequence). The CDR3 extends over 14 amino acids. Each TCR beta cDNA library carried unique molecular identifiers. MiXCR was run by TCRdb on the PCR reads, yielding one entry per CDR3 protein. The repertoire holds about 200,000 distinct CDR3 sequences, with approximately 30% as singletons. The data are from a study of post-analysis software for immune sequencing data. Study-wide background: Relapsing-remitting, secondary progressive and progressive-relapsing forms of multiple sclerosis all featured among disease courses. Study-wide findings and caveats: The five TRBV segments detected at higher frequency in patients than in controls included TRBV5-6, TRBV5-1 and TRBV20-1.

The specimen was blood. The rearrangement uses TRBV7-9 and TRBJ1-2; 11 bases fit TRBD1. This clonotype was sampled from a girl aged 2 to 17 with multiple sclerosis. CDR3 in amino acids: CASSATGTGGGYTF. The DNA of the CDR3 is TGTGCCAGCAGCGCCACCGGGACAGGGGGAGGCTACACCTTC.